The 5 T cell receptor beta chains below were found in one sample sequenced in a study of CD8+ T cells in alopecia areata. Sequencing relied on a cDNA template that was reverse transcribed from extracted RNA. This table comes from immunoSEQ multiplex PCR, and its TCRdb copy is limited to in-frame clones, with some not included. This sample comprises 250,000 or so clones, none seen once only. CD4, CD8alpha, NKG2D, NKG2ACE and other markers were used to sort pooled cutaneous lymph node cells. The sequencing sample was made of CD4+ T cells sorted from a lymph node. The origin of the receptors is a C3H/HeJ mouse with alopecia areata. As its MHC haplotype, the strain has H2-k.

This clone turned up a few times. These gene names are mouse names. The CDR3 is cut off 4 residues early in the read; its end comes from the germline J gene. This CDR3 is also generated by other DNA sequences in the sample. V is TRBV13-2 and J is TRBJ1-2; the D gene is possibly TRBD1 (6 bases). The length of the CDR3 is 14 residues. The germline V gene encodes CDR1 NNHNN and CDR2 SYGAGS (reference sequence). V dropped 2 bases and J dropped 0 bases, with 8 bases sitting between them. Incomplete CDR3 DNA: TGTGCCAGCGGTGAAGGGGGTGCAAACTCC. Its protein product is CASGEGGANS. The entire CDR3 protein reads CASGEGGANSDYTF.

This clone was picked up many times. Any gene name here is a mouse gene name. The CDR3 is CASGTSNSDYTF. The sequenced CDR3 bases are TGTGCTTCCGGGACATCAAACTCC. This sequence joins TRBV29 and TRBJ1-2; TRBD1 is a possible D gene (6 bases). The CDR3 end lies 4 residues beyond the end of the read and is filled in from the germline J gene. This CDR3 spans 12 amino acids. In germline, CDR1 is MSHET, CDR2 SYDVDS. V was shortened by 11 bases and J by 0 bases, with 10 bases between the two germline ends.

This clone was counted only a few times. The genes are named according to mouse. The read halts 4 residues ahead of the CDR3 end, with the missing end drawn from the germline J gene. The chain links TRBV13-1 to TRBJ1-2; D is perhaps TRBD1 (6 bases). The CDR3 contains 14 residues. CDR1 NSHNY and CDR2 SYGAGN come from the germline V gene. Partial CDR3 DNA: TGTGCCAGCAGACCCCCGGGACAAAAATCC. This gives the protein CASRPPGQKS. The CDR3, in full, reads CASRPPGQKSDYTF.

On this clone: The gene names given are mouse names. Read coverage stops 4 residues before the CDR3 terminus; the germline J gene supplies the remainder. Other DNA sequences in the sample encode the same CDR3. The chain has TRBV29 and TRBJ2-5; 9 bases are shared with TRBD2. This CDR3 comprises 12 residues. The germline gives CDR1 MSHET, CDR2 SYDVDS. The DNA read from the CDR3 is TGTGCTAGCAGGACTGGGGGAGAC. Amino acid sequence: CASRTGGD. The full CDR3 is CASRTGGDTQYF.

This clone was found a few times. Any gene name here is a mouse gene name. The CDR3 is cut off 4 residues early in the read; its end comes from the germline J gene. J is TRBJ2-4 and V is TRBV31; 8 positions agree with TRBD2. The length of the CDR3 is 13 residues. Germline CDR1 is GKSSPN and CDR2 is SITVG. The CDR3 spells CAWSLLGENTLYF. Partial CDR3 DNA: TGTGCCTGGAGTCTACTGGGGGAAAAC.